What follows are 24 T cell receptor beta chains derived from one specimen sequenced in a study of shared clonotypes between healthy human individuals. The naive CD8 fraction comprised CD45RO-negative cells positively selected for CCR7 and excluded terminally differentiated effector memory CD45RA+ cells. Only in-frame clones appear in the TCRdb table, and some are missing; sequencing was by immunoSEQ multiplex PCR. The sample has 500,000 to 700,000 clones, about 95% seen once; the top ten hold about 0.11%. Material: naive CD8+ T cells sorted from blood. Every receptor here comes from a woman in her twenties or thirties in good health.

The chain employs TRBV10-2 and TRBJ1-5; D gene uncertain. The CDR3 extends over 13 amino acids. V was pared by 2 bases and J by 1 base, with 3 bases between. The germline gives CDR1 WSHSY, CDR2 SAAADI. CDR3 DNA sequence: TGCGCCAGCAGTGAGGTCAGCAATCAGCCCCAGCATTTT. Translating it yields CASSEVSNQPQHF.

The V call is TRBV4-1, the J call TRBJ2-1; weak D call: TRBD1 (6 bases). CDR1 and CDR2 from the germline V gene are MGHRA and YSYEKL. V was clipped by 4 bases and J by 9 bases, with 10 bases between them. This CDR3 has 12 residues. CDR3 DNA sequence: TGCGCCAGCAGCCCGACAGGACGTGAGCAGTTCTTC. Translating gives CASSPTGREQFF.

The genes are TRBV27 and TRBJ2-3; D call uncertain. The CDR3 contains 16 residues. Trimming removed 5 bases at V and 4 bases at J, with 19 bases between. Germline CDR1 and CDR2: MNHEY and SMNVEV (reference sequence). CDR3 sequence: CASSPGLAPNPDTQYF. The CDR3 DNA reads TGTGCCAGCAGTCCCGGCTTAGCCCCGAACCCAGATACGCAGTATTTT.

The rearrangement links TRBV28 to TRBJ2-3; 9 bases agree with TRBD2. CDR3 length: 15 residues. Unmatched junction bases numbered 6, after V lost 3 bases and J lost 5 bases. CDR1 is MDHEN and CDR2 is SYDVKM in the germline V gene. CDR3 sequence (DNA): TGTGCCAGCAGTTTTCCGCGGGAGGGGGTAGATACGCAGTATTTT. Translating gives CASSFPREGVDTQYF.

The chain has TRBV28 and TRBJ1-2; TRBD1 might be the D (6 bases). Trimming shortened V by 6 bases and J by 6 bases, and 20 bases separated the two germline ends. Per germline, CDR1 MDHEN and CDR2 SYDVKM. The CDR3 is 15 residues long. The CDR3 nucleotides are TGTGCCAGCAGAATGACAGGTTCCCTCCAGGATGGCTACACCTTC. It translates to CASRMTGSLQDGYTF.

This chain joins TRBV2 and TRBJ2-1; 10 bases match TRBD2. Germline trimming cut 11 bases from V and 2 bases from J; bases unmatched to any gene: 9. Germline CDR1 and CDR2: SNHLY and FYNNEI. This CDR3 has 15 residues. The CDR3 loop is CAALSGRAPYNEQFF. Written as DNA, the CDR3 is TGTGCCGCGCTCAGCGGGAGGGCACCCTACAATGAGCAGTTCTTC.

The gene calls are TRBV6-1 and TRBJ2-7; D gene ambiguous. V was cut by 0 bases and J by 2 bases, with 5 bases left in between. There are 13 residues in the CDR3. The germline CDR1 and CDR2 sequences are MNHNS and SASEGT. The CDR3 nucleotides are TGTGCCAGCAGTGAAGCGATGGCCTACGAGCAGTACTTC. Translation: CASSEAMAYEQYF.

This clone has only a few counts. The genes are TRBV7-9 and TRBJ1-1; D perhaps matches TRBD1 (5 bases). This CDR3 comprises 13 residues. CDR1 SEHNR and CDR2 FQNEAQ come from the germline V gene (reference sequence). Trimming pared 8 bases from V and 10 bases from J, leaving 20 bases between. In DNA form, the CDR3 reads TGTGCCAGCCGCCGCCGGGGCCCTGGAGGAGCTTTCTTT. Translated, it gives CASRRRGPGGAFF.

This clone has only one observation. Here the CDR3 DNA reads TGTGCCAGTAGTACCCCCGGCGGGTTTGGGGTGAATGAGCAGTTCTTC. Translation: CASSTPGGFGVNEQFF. The chain employs TRBV19 and TRBJ2-1; D possibly corresponds to TRBD2 (5 bases). Trimming stripped 4 bases from V and 7 bases from J, with 20 bases between. Germline CDR1 LNHDA, CDR2 SQIVND (reference sequence). This CDR3 comprises 16 residues.

The gene calls are TRBV30 and TRBJ2-5; tentative D call: TRBD1 (5 bases). The germline V gene has CDR1 GTSNPN and CDR2 SVGIG (reference sequence). The CDR3 contains 12 residues. Trimming stripped 3 bases from V and 5 bases from J, with 10 bases between. Here the CDR3 reads CAWSTSGETQYF. The DNA for the CDR3 is TGTGCCTGGAGCACCTCAGGGGAGACCCAGTACTTC.

V and J are TRBV29-1 and TRBJ2-3, with TRBD2 matching 8 bases. With V trimmed by 3 bases and J by 6 bases, 11 bases remained unmatched. The CDR3 is 15 residues long. Germline lookup yields CDR1 SQVTM and CDR2 ANQGSEA. CDR3 coding DNA: TGCAGCGTTGAGGTTTTAGCGGGAATAGGGGATACGCAGTATTTT. Its translation: CSVEVLAGIGDTQYF.

This rearrangement joins TRBV30 to TRBJ1-1; D is unclear. This CDR3 has 11 amino acids. V was shortened by 7 bases and J by 7 bases, with 13 bases between the two germline ends. Germline-derived CDR1 and CDR2 are GTSNPN and SVGIG (reference sequence). The CDR3 loop reads CASSSGIEAFF. Written as DNA, the CDR3 is TGTGCCTCCTCTTCGGGTATTGAAGCTTTCTTT. Supplemented by reference TRBV30 and TRBJ1-1, the full variable domain reads SQTIHQWPATLVQPVGSPLSLECTVEGTSNPNLYWYRQAAGRGLQLLFYSVGIGQISSEVPQNLSASRPQDRQFILSSKKLLLSDSGFYLCASSSGIEAFFGQGTRLTVV.

The J gene is TRBJ1-1, the V gene TRBV5-4; D call uncertain. Germline CDR1 and CDR2: SGHNT and YYREEE (reference sequence). The CDR3 loop spans 13 amino acids. V lost 2 bases and J lost 0, with 5 bases in between. The CDR3 reads CASSLPLNTEAFF. The CDR3 bases are TGTGCCAGCAGCTTACCCTTGAACACTGAAGCTTTCTTT.

With regard to this clone: The same CDR3 can be traced to other DNA sequences in this sample. This chain connects TRBV5-4 to TRBJ1-1; D is unresolved. CDR1 and CDR2 from the germline V gene are SGHNT and YYREEE (reference sequence). The CDR3 covers 14 residues. Trimming left V 4 bases short and J 0 bases short, with 10 bases between. As DNA, the CDR3 is TGTGCCAGCAGCCCCGGGGTGATGAACACTGAAGCTTTCTTT. Translated, it gives CASSPGVMNTEAFF. Complete variable domain (other parts from reference TRBV5-4 and TRBJ1-1): ETGVTQSPTHLIKTRGQQVTLRCSSQSGHNTVSWYQQALGQGPQFIFQYYREEENGRGNFPPRFSGLQFPNYSSELNVNALELDDSALYLCASSPGVMNTEAFFGQGTRLTVV.

This clone came up once. This sequence joins TRBV27 and TRBJ1-1; 7 bases fit TRBD1. This CDR3 comprises 14 residues. The junction had 4 bases not matched to a gene; V was cut back by 5 bases and J by 1 base. Germline V lookup: CDR1 MNHEY, CDR2 SMNVEV (reference sequence). The CDR3 is CASSQGGANTEAFF. In nucleotides, the CDR3 is TGTGCCAGCAGTCAGGGGGGGGCGAACACTGAAGCTTTCTTT.

J is TRBJ1-5 and V is TRBV27; 9 bases match TRBD1. The CDR3 is 18 residues long. J gave up 4 bases and V 5 bases, and 15 bases lay outside the gene matches. Germline V gene data show CDR1 as MNHEY and CDR2 as SMNVEV (reference sequence). CDR3: CASSALGSTGGANQPQHF. The DNA for the CDR3 is TGTGCCAGCAGTGCCCTTGGGTCTACAGGGGGCGCGAATCAGCCCCAGCATTTT.

The chain employs TRBV15 and TRBJ1-5, with D perhaps matching TRBD1 (6 bases). Trimming removed 1 base from V and 2 bases from J, with 9 bases in between. The CDR3 has 15 amino acids. Germline V lookup: CDR1 LNHNV, CDR2 YYDKDF (reference sequence). In DNA form, the CDR3 reads TGTGCCACCAGCAGAGGAAGGACAGGCAATCAGCCCCAGCATTTT. This codes for CATSRGRTGNQPQHF.

This clone was detected only once. J is TRBJ1-1 and V is TRBV28; maybe TRBD1 (5 bases). Trimming took 5 bases from V and 5 from J, leaving 24 bases between them. Germline V gene sequence: CDR1 MDHEN, CDR2 SYDVKM. This CDR3 contains 17 residues. The CDR3 is CASSTTFVGLKGTEAFF. Written as DNA, the CDR3 is TGTGCCAGCAGTACAACCTTTGTGGGGCTAAAGGGTACTGAAGCTTTCTTT. The whole variable domain, filled in from reference TRBV28 and TRBJ1-1, reads DVKVTQSSRYLVKRTGEKVFLECVQDMDHENMFWYRQDPGLGLRLIYFSYDVKMKEKGDIPEGYSVSREKKERFSLILESASTNQTSMYLCASSTTFVGLKGTEAFFGQGTRLTVV.

The chain links TRBV19 to TRBJ1-3; TRBD1 agrees at 7 bases. Germline lookup yields CDR1 LNHDA and CDR2 SQIVND (reference sequence). Germline trimming cut 3 bases from V and 0 bases from J; bases unmatched to any gene: 2. This CDR3 spans 15 amino acids. The CDR3 DNA reads as TGTGCCAGTAGTATGACAGGGAACTCTGGAAACACCATATATTTT. This sequence encodes CASSMTGNSGNTIYF.

As concerns this clone: The sample contains more than one DNA sequence encoding this CDR3. The V and J genes are TRBV27 and TRBJ2-7; D remains unclear. Trimming removed 5 bases from V and 2 bases from J, with 10 bases in between. CDR3 length equals 13 residues. Per the germline V gene, CDR1 is MNHEY and CDR2 is SMNVEV (reference sequence). In DNA, the CDR3 is TGTGCCAGCAGTCTTGGCGCAACCTACGAGCAGTACTTC. It specifies CASSLGATYEQYF.

The CDR3 DNA is TGTGCCAGCAGTTTACTTGGACAGGGCGGGGGTCAGCCCCAGCATTTT. Protein sequence: CASSLLGQGGGQPQHF. The genes are TRBV27 and TRBJ1-5, with 8 positions matching TRBD1. Germline V gene data show CDR1 as MNHEY and CDR2 as SMNVEV (reference sequence). V was clipped by 2 bases and J by 6 bases; unmatched bases: 9. The CDR3 contains 16 residues.

V is TRBV19 and J is TRBJ1-1, with D perhaps TRBD1 (6 bases). CDR1 and CDR2 (germline): LNHDA, SQIVND (reference sequence). The CDR3 loop spans 16 amino acids. Trimming removed 5 bases at V and 7 bases at J, with 23 bases between. Written as DNA, the CDR3 is TGTGCCAGTAGTGGCCGGGACATGGTGGGGCCCTTTGAAGCTTTCTTT. Residues: CASSGRDMVGPFEAFF.

Regarding this clone: The sample has other DNA sequences that encode this CDR3 too. V and J are TRBV2 and TRBJ2-7, with D unclear. The CDR3 runs to 11 residues. Trimming removed 7 bases at V and 3 bases at J, with 7 bases between. Germline CDR1 reads SNHLY; CDR2 reads FYNNEI. CDR3 DNA sequence: TGTGCCAGCACGGGCGGCTACGAGCAGTACTTC. Translating gives CASTGGYEQYF.

J is TRBJ1-5 and V is TRBV6-1, with 7 bases aligning to TRBD1. From germline, CDR1 is MNHNS and CDR2 SASEGT. V trimming: 6 bases; J trimming: 1 base; junction bases outside the gene matches: 6. This CDR3 contains 15 residues. This CDR3 is CASSSEDRSNQPQHF. Written as DNA, the CDR3 is TGTGCCAGCAGCTCTGAGGACAGGAGCAATCAGCCCCAGCATTTT.